This T cell receptor beta chain was documented in a study of shared T cell receptors in the human thymus. Generated by immunoSEQ multiplex PCR, the TCRdb table keeps only in-frame clones and is missing some. In the table there are approximately 490,000 clones, approximately 80% of which are singletons. The junction had 16 bases not matched to a gene; V was cut back by 0 bases and J by 1 base. Germline loops: CDR1 LGHNA, CDR2 YNFKEQ. CDR3 length equals 21 residues. The data were also submitted as part of a second study, on human thymus T cells. That source adds: Donors consisted of healthy Finnish infants (having corrective surgery for congenital heart defects). From resections taken during corrective heart surgery, the thymus tissue was obtained. Thymic and blood repertoires seemed to show skewed V and J gene use. Highly overlapping thymic repertoires among unrelated individuals were reported in related research.

The receptor was derived from a boy younger than two with a congenital heart defect. The sequencing input was thymocytes. The J gene is TRBJ2-3, the V gene TRBV4-2, with 10 bases identical to TRBD1. CDR3 residues: CASSQEMSDRTGGGGTDTQYF. Written as DNA, the CDR3 is TGTGCCAGCAGCCAAGAAATGTCCGATCGGACAGGGGGAGGGGGCACAGATACGCAGTATTTT.